In its sample, the clone carrying this TCR beta chain was seen a few times. Its matching antigen is unknown. The entry originates in a study of blood T cells in healthy people across ages. Study results and limitations: Estimates drawn from one million T cells were deemed to understate diversity. No conclusive comparison of naive versus antigen-experienced cells was possible with unsorted PBMCs. Observed TCR beta diversity per million T cells went down as age went up. This fall followed a roughly linear course with age.

A second PCR, run for about 7 to 11 cycles, used a sample-barcoded 5' primer plus a J-beta primer mix. TCRdb itself ran the 5' RACE reads through MiXCR, one entry per CDR3 protein. The sample has over 950,000 distinct CDR3 sequences, around two fifths seen once. The sequence was collected from a man younger than 30 in good health. The source material was blood.

The CDR3 nucleotides are TGCAGTGCTCCCCAGACAGTCCCTAATCTACGGGGGTATGGCTACACCTTC. It specifies CSAPQTVPNLRGYGYTF. The gene calls are TRBV20-1 and TRBJ1-2, with D possibly matching TRBD1 (5 bases). Germline lookup yields CDR1 DFQATT and CDR2 SNEGSKA (reference sequence). This CDR3 spans 17 amino acids. Trimming removed 5 bases from V and 5 bases from J, with 27 bases in between.